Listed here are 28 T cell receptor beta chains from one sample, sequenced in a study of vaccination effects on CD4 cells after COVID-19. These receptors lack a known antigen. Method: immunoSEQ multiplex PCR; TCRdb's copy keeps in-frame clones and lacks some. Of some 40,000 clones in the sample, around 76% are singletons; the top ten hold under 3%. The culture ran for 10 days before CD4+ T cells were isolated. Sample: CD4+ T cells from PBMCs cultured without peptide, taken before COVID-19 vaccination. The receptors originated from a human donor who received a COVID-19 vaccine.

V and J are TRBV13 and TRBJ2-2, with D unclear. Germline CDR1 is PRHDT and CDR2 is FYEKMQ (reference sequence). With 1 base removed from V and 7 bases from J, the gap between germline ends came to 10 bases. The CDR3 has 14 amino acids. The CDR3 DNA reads TGTGCCAGCAGCTTAGCTGGGCGTGGCGGGGAGCTGTTTTTT. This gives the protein CASSLAGRGGELFF. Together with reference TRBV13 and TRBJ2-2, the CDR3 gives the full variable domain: AAGVIQSPRHLIKEKRETATLKCYPIPRHDTVYWYQQGPGQDPQFLISFYEKMQSDKGSIPDRFSAQQFSDYHSELNMSSLELGDSALYFCASSLAGRGGELFFGEGSRLTVL.

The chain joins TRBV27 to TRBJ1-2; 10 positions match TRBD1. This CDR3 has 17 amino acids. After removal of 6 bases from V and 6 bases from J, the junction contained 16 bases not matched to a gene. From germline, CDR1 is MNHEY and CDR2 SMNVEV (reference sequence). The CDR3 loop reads CASRPSGGQGITHGYTF. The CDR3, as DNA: TGTGCCAGCAGGCCATCCGGGGGACAGGGGATTACTCATGGCTACACCTTC.

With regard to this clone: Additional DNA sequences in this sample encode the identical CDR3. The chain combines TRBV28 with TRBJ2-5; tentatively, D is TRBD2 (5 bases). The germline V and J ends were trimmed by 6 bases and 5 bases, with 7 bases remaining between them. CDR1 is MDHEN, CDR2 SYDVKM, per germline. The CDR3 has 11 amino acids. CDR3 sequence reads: CASSTRETQYF. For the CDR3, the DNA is TGTGCCAGCAGCACTAGGGAGACCCAGTACTTC.

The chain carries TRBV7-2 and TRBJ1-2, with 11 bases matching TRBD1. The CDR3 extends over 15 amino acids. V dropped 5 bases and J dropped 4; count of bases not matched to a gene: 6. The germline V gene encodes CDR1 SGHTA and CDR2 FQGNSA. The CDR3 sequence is CASSADRGRGYGYTF. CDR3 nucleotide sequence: TGTGCCAGCAGCGCGGACAGGGGGCGCGGCTATGGCTACACCTTC.

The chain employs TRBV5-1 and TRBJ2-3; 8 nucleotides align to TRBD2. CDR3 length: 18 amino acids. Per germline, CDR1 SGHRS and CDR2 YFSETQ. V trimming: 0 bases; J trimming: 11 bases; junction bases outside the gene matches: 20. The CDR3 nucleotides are TGCGCCAGCAGCTTGGACCTCTTGGTCGCGGGGGGCATACCTCGGCAGTATTTT. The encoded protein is CASSLDLLVAGGIPRQYF. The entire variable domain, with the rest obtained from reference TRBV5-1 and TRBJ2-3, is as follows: KAGVTQTPRYLIKTRGQQVTLSCSPISGHRSVSWYQQTPGQGLQFLFEYFSETQRNKGNFPGRFSGRQFSNSRSEMNVSTLELGDSALYLCASSLDLLVAGGIPRQYFGPGTRLTVL.

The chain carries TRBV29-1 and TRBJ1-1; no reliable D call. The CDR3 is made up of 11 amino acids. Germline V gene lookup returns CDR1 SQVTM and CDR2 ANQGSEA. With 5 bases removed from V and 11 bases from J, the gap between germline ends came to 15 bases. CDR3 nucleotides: TGCAGCGTTCACGGCCCACTAGGGGCTTTCTTT. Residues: CSVHGPLGAFF.

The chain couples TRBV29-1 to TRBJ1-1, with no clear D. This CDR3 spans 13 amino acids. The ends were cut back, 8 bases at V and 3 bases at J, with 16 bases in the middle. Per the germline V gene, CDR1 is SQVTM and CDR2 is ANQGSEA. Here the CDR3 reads CSHSVSGYTEAFF. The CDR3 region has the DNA TGCAGCCACAGCGTAAGTGGGTACACTGAAGCTTTCTTT.

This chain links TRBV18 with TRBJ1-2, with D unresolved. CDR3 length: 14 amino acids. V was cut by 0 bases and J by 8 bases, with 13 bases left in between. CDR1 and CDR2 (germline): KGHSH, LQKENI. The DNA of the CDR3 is TGTGCCAGCTCACCACCGAGTACGACGGGGGGCTACACCTTC. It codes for CASSPPSTTGGYTF.

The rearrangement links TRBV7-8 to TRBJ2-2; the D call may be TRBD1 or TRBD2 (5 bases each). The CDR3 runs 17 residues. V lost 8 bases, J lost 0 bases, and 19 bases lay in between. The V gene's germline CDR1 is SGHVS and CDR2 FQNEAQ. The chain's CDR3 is CASRRDLGFANTGELFF. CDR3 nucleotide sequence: TGTGCCAGCCGCCGGGACCTGGGGTTCGCGAACACCGGGGAGCTGTTTTTT. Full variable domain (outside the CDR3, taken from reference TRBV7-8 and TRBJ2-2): GAGVSQSPRYKVAKRGQDVALRCDPISGHVSLFWYQQALGQGPEFLTYFQNEAQLDKSGLPSDRFFAERPEGSVSTLKIQRTQQEDSAVYLCASRRDLGFANTGELFFGEGSRLTVL.

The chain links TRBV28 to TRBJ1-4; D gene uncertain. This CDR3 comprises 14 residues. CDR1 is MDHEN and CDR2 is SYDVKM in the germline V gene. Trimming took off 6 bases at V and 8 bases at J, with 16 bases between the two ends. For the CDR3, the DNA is TGTGCCAGCAGCCCCCTTTTTAGGCAGGAAAAACTGTTTTTT. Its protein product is CASSPLFRQEKLFF.

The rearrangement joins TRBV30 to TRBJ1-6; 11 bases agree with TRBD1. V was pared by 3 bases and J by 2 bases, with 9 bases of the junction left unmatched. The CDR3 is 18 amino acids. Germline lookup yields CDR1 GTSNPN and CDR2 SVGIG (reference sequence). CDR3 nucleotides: TGTGCCTGGAGCCCCCGGACAGGGGGCCCAACCTATAATTCACCCCTCCACTTT. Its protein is CAWSPRTGGPTYNSPLHF.

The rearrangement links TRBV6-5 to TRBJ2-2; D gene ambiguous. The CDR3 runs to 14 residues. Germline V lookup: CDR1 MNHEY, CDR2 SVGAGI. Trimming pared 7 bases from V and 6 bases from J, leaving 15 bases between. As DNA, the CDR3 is TGTGCCAGCATTACGTTTCGAAGGGCCGGGGAGCTGTTTTTT. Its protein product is CASITFRRAGELFF.

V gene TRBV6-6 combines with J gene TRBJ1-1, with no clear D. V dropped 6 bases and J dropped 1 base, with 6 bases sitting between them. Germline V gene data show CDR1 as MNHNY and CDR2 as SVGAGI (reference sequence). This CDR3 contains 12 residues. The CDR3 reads CASSRGNTEAFF. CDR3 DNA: TGTGCCAGCAGCCGGGGGAACACTGAAGCTTTCTTT.

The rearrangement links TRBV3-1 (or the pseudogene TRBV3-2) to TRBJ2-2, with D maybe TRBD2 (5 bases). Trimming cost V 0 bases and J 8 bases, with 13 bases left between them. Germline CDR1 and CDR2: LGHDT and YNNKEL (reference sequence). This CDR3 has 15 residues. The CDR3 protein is CASSQEGAGPGELFF. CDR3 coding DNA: TGTGCCAGCAGCCAAGAGGGCGCGGGTCCTGGGGAGCTGTTTTTT.

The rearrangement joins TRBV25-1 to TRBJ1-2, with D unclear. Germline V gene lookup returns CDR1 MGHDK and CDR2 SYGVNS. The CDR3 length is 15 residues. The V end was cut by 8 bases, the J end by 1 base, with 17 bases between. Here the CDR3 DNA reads TGTGCCAGCTCACCCACCGGGATTTTTAACTATGGCTACACCTTC. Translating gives CASSPTGIFNYGYTF.

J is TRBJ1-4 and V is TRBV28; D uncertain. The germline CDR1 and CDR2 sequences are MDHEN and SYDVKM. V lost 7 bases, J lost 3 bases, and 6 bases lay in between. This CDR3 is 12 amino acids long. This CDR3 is CASTGPNEKLFF. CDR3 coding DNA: TGTGCCAGCACCGGTCCTAATGAAAAACTGTTTTTT.

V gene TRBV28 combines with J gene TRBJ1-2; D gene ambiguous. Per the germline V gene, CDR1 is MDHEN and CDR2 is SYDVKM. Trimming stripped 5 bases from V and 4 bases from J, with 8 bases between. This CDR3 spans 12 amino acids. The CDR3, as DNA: TGTGCCAGCAGTCCTATGGTCTATGGCTACACCTTC. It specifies CASSPMVYGYTF.

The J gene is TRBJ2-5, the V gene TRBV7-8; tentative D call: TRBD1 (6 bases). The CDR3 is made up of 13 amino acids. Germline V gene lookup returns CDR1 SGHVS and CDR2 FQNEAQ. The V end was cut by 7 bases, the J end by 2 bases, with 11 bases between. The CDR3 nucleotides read TGTGCCAGCAACCAGGGACAACAAGAGACCCAGTACTTC. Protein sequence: CASNQGQQETQYF.

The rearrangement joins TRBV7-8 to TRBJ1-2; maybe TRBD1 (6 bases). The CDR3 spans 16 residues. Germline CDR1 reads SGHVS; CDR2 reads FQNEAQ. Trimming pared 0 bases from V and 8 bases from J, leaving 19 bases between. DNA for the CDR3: TGTGCCAGCAGCTTAGCGCAGTTTGCCGGGGGCAGAGGCTACACCTTC. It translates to CASSLAQFAGGRGYTF.

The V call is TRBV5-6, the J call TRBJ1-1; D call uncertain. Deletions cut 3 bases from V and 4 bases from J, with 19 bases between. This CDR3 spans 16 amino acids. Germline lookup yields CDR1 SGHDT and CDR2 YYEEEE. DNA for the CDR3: TGTGCCAGCAGCTGGCCTAAGGGCATTGGGAGCACTGAAGCTTTCTTT. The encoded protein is CASSWPKGIGSTEAFF. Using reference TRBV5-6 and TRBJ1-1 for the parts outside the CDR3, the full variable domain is DAGVTQSPTHLIKTRGQQVTLRCSPKSGHDTVSWYQQALGQGPQFIFQYYEEEERQRGNFPDRFSGHQFPNYSSELNVNALLLGDSALYLCASSWPKGIGSTEAFFGQGTRLTVV.

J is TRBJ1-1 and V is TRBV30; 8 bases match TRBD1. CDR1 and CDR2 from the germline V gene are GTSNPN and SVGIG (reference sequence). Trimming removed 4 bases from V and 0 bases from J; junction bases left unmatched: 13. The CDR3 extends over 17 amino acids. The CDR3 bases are TGTGCCTGGAATTCACGAAGACAGGGGAAAATGAACACTGAAGCTTTCTTT. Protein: CAWNSRRQGKMNTEAFF.

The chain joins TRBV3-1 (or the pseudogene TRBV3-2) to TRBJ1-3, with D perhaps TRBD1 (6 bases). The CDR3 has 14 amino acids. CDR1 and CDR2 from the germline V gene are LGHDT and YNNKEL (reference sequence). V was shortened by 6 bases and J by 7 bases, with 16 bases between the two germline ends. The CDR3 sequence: CASRRTGFRNTIYF. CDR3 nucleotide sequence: TGTGCCAGCAGACGTACAGGGTTTAGGAACACCATATATTTT.

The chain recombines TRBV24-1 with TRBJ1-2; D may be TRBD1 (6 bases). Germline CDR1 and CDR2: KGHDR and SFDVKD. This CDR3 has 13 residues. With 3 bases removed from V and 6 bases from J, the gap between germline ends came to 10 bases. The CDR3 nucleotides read TGTGCCACCAGTGATCAGGGGATCCATGGCTACACCTTC. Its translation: CATSDQGIHGYTF.

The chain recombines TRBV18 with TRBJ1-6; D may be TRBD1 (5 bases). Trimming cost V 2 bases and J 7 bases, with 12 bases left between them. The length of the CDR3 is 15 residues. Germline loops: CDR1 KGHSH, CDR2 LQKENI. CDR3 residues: CASSPSARENSPLHF. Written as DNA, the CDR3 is TGTGCCAGCTCACCATCCGCCAGGGAAAATTCACCCCTCCACTTT.

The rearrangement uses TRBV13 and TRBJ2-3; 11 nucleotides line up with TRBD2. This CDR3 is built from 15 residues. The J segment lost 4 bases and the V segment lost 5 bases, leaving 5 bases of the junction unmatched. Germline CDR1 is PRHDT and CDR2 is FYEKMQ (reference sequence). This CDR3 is CASSRLSGGADTQYF. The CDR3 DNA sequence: TGTGCCAGCAGCCGCCTTAGCGGGGGGGCAGATACGCAGTATTTT.

CDR3 residues: CASSEQQGLETQYF. CDR3 sequence (DNA): TGTGCCAGCAGCGAACAACAGGGGCTGGAGACCCAGTACTTC. This rearrangement joins TRBV2 to TRBJ2-5; 7 positions agree with TRBD1. Trimming removed 6 bases from V and 5 bases from J; junction bases left unmatched: 9. The germline CDR1 and CDR2 sequences are SNHLY and FYNNEI. CDR3 size: 14 residues.

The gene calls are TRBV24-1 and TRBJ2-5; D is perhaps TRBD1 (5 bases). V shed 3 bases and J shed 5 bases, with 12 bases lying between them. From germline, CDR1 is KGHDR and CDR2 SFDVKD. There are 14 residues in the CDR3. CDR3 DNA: TGTGCCACCAGTGATGTAGGGGCAAGGGAGACCCAGTACTTC. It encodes CATSDVGARETQYF.

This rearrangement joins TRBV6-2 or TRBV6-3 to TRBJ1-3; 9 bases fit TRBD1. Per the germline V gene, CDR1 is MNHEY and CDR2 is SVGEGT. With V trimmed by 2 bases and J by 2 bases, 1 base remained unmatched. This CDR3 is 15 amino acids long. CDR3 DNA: TGTGCCAGCAGTTACGGGGACAGGGCTGGAAACACCATATATTTT. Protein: CASSYGDRAGNTIYF.